This T cell receptor (beta chain) was captured by sequencing in a study of identical twins. Study-wide results and limits: Invariant T cells like MAIT and iNKT could partly confound the zero-insertion analyses. Fewer insertions were carried by abundant cord blood beta clonotypes, but none was seen in memory repertoires.

This clonotype showed up just a few times. Its antigen remains unknown. Trimming pared 4 bases from V and 0 bases from J, leaving 10 bases between. The CDR3 runs 16 residues. Germline V gene sequence: CDR1 MNHEY, CDR2 SMNVEV (reference sequence). The cDNA had a unique molecular identifier and a template-switch universal primer site. A single record per CDR3 protein comes from TCRdb applying MiXCR to the 5' RACE reads. The sample has 700,000 to 950,000 distinct CDR3 sequences; 9% to 15% are singletons. These same records also appear under a second study, on yellow fever vaccine responses in identical twins. That source reports: Reportedly, the T cell response mounted by twins to vaccine seemed partly convergent, partly personalized.

The receptor was derived from a woman aged 18 to 35 in good health. The sequenced sample consisted of PBMCs. The chain carries TRBV27 and TRBJ2-6, with D tentatively TRBD1 (6 bases). CDR3 protein: CASSSGVRSGANVLTF. The CDR3 DNA reads as TGTGCCAGCAGTTCAGGGGTCCGCTCTGGGGCCAACGTCCTGACTTTC.